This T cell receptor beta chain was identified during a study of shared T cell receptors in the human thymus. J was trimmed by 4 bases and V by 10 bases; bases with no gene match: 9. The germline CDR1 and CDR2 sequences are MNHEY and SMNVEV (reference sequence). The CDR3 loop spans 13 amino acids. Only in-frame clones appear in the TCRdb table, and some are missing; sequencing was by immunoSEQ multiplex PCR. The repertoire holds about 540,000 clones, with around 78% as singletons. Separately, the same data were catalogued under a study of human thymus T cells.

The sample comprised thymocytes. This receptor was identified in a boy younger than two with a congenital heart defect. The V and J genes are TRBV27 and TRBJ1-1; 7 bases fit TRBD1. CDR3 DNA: TGTGCCACCTCCAGGGGGTGGAGCACTGAAGCTTTCTTT. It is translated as CATSRGWSTEAFF.